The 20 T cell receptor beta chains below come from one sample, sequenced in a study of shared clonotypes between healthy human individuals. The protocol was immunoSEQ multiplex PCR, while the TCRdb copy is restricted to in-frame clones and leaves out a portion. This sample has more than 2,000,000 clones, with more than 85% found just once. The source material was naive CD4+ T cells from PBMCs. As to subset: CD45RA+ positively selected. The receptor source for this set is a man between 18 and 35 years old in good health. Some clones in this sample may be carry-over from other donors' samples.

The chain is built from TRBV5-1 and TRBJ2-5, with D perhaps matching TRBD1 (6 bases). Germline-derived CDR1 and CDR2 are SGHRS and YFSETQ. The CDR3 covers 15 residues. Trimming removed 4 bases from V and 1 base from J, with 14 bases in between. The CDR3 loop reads CASSGRTGIQETQYF. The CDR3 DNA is TGCGCCAGCAGCGGACGAACAGGGATCCAAGAGACCCAGTACTTC.

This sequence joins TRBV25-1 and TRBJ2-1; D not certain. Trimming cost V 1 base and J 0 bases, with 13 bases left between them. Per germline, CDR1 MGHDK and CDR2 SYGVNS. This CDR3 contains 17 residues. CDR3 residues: CASSESIRVGSYNEQFF. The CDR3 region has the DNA TGTGCCAGCAGTGAATCGATCCGGGTCGGCTCCTACAATGAGCAGTTCTTC.

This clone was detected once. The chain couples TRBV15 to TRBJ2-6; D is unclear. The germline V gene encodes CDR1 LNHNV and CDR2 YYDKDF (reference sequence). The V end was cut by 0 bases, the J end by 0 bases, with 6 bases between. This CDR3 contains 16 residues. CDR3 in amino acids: CATSRDFLSGANVLTF. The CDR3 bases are TGTGCCACCAGCAGAGATTTCCTCTCTGGGGCCAACGTCCTGACTTTC.

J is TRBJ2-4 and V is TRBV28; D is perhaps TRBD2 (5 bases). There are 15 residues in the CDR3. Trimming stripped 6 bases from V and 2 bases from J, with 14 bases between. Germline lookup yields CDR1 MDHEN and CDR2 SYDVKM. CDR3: CASSYTTGTKNIQYF. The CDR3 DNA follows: TGTGCCAGCAGCTACACTACCGGGACCAAAAACATTCAGTACTTC. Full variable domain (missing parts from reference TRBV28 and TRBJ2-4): DVKVTQSSRYLVKRTGEKVFLECVQDMDHENMFWYRQDPGLGLRLIYFSYDVKMKEKGDIPEGYSVSREKKERFSLILESASTNQTSMYLCASSYTTGTKNIQYFGAGTRLSVL.

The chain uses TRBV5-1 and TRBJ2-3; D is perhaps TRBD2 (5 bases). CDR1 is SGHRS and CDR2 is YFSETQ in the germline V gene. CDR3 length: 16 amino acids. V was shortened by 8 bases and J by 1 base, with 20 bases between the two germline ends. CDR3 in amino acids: CASSHNRLAGTDTQYF. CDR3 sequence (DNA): TGCGCCAGTTCACACAATAGGCTAGCAGGCACAGATACGCAGTATTTT.

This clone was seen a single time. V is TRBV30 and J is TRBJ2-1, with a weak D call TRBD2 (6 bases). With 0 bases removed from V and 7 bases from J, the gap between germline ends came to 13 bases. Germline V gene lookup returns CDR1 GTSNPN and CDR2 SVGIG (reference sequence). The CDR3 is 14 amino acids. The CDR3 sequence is CAWSVGGARNEQFF. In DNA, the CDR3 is TGTGCCTGGAGTGTAGGAGGGGCGAGAAATGAGCAGTTCTTC.

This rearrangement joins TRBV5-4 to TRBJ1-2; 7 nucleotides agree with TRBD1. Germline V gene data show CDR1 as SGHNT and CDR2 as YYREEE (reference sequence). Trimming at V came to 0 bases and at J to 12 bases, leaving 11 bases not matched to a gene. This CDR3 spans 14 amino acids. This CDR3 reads CASSLALAQGSNTF. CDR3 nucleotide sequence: TGTGCCAGCAGCTTGGCCCTGGCACAGGGGTCCAACACCTTC.

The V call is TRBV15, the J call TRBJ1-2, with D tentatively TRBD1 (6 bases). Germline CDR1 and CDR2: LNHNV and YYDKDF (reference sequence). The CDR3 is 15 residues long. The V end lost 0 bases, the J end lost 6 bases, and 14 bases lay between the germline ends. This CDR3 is CATSRDPRNRDGYTF. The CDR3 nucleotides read TGTGCCACCAGCAGAGATCCTCGGAACAGGGATGGCTACACCTTC.

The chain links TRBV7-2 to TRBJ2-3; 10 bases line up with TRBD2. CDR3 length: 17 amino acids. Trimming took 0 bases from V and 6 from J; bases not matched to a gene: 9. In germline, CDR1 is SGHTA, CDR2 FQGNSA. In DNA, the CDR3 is TGTGCCAGCAGCTTAGCGCGGGTTAGCGGGAGGCCGGATACGCAGTATTTT. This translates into CASSLARVSGRPDTQYF. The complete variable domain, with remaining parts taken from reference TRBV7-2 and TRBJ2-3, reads GAGVSQSPSNKVTEKGKDVELRCDPISGHTALYWYRQSLGQGLEFLIYFQGNSAPDKSGLPSDRFSAERTGGSVSTLTIQRTQQEDSAVYLCASSLARVSGRPDTQYFGPGTRLTVL.

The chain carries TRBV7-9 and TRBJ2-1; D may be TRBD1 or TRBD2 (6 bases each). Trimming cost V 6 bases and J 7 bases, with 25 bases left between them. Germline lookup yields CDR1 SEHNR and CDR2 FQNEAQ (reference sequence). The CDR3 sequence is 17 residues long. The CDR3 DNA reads TGTGCCAGCAGTCAACCACTCAGGCTGGGGGGACAAAATGAGCAGTTCTTC. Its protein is CASSQPLRLGGQNEQFF. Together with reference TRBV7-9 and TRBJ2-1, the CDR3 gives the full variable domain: DTGVSQNPRHKITKRGQNVTFRCDPISEHNRLYWYRQTLGQGPEFLTYFQNEAQLEKSRLLSDRFSAERPKGSFSTLEIQRTEQGDSAMYLCASSQPLRLGGQNEQFFGPGTRLTVL.

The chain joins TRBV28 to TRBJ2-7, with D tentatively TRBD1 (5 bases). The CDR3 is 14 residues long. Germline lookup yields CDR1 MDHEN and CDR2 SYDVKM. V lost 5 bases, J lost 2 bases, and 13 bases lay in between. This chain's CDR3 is CASSGAPVPYEQYF. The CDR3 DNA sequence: TGTGCCAGCAGTGGGGCCCCAGTCCCCTACGAGCAGTACTTC.

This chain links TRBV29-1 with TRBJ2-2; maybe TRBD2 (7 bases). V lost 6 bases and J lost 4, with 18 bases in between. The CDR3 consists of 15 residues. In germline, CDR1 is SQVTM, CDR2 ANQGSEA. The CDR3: CSVGTRGAVTGELFF. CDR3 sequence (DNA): TGCAGCGTAGGAACCCGGGGGGCGGTCACCGGGGAGCTGTTTTTT.

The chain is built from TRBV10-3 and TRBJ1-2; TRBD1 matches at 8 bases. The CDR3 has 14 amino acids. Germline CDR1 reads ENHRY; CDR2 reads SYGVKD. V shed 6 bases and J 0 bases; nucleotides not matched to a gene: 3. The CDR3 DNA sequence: TGTGCCATCAGAGGACAGGGCCCTAACTATGGCTACACCTTC. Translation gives CAIRGQGPNYGYTF.

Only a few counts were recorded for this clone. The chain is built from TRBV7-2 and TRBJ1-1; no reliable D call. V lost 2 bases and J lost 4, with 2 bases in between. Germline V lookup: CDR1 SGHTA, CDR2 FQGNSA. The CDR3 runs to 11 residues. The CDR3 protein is CASSLLTEAFF. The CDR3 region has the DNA TGTGCCAGCAGCTTACTCACTGAAGCTTTCTTT.

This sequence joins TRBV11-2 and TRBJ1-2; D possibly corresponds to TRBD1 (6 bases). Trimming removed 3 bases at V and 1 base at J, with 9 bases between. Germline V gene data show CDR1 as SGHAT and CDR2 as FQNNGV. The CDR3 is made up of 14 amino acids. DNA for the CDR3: TGTGCCAGCAGCTTGGAGGGGGTTAACTATGGCTACACCTTC. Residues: CASSLEGVNYGYTF. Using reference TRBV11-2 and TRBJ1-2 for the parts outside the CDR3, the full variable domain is EAGVAQSPRYKIIEKRQSVAFWCNPISGHATLYWYQQILGQGPKLLIQFQNNGVVDDSQLPKDRFSAERLKGVDSTLKIQPAKLEDSAVYLCASSLEGVNYGYTFGSGTRLTVV.

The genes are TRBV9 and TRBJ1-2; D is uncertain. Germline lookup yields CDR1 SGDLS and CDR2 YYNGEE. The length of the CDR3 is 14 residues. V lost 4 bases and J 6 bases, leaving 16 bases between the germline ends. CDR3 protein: CASSPQVGNDGYTF. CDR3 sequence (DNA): TGTGCCAGCAGCCCCCAGGTTGGAAACGATGGCTACACCTTC.

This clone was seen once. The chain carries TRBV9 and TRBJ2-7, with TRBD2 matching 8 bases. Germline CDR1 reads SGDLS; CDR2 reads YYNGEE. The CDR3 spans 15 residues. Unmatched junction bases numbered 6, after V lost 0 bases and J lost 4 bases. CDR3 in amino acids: CASSVEPLAGYEQYF. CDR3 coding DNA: TGTGCCAGCAGCGTAGAGCCCCTAGCGGGTTACGAGCAGTACTTC.

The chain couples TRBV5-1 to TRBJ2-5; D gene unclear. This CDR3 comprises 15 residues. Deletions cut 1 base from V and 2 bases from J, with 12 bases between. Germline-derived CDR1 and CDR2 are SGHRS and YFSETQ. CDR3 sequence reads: CASSLLTTEQETQYF. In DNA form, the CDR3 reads TGCGCCAGCAGCTTGTTGACCACAGAACAAGAGACCCAGTACTTC.

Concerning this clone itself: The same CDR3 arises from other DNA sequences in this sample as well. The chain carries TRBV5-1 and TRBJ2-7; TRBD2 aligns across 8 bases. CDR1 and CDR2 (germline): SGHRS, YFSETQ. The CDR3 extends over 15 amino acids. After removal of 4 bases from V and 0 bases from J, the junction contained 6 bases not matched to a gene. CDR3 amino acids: CASSPTSGPSYEQYF. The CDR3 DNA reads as TGCGCCAGCAGCCCTACTAGCGGACCCTCCTACGAGCAGTACTTC.

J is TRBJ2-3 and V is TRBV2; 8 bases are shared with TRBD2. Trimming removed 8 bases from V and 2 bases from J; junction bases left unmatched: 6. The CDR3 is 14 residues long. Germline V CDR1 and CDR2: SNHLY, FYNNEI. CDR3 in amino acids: CASSGGRNTDTQYF. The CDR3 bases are TGTGCCAGCTCGGGCGGGAGGAACACAGATACGCAGTATTTT.